This T cell receptor (beta chain) was sequenced for a study of beta chain features in type 1 diabetes. Overall study: There were some 100,000,000 sorted cells examined across all samples. Study-wide points: A PCR bias possibly favoring shorter templates would apply equally to patients and controls. The naive, central memory and Treg TCRB repertoires of patients appeared to be more similar to one another than those of healthy donors.

Donors contributed one heparinised blood draw apiece, averaging roughly 0.12 L. Germline-derived CDR1 and CDR2 are SGDLS and YYNGEE. Germline trimming cut 2 bases from V and 1 base from J; bases unmatched to any gene: 4. CDR3 length: 15 residues. As every portion of the isolated RNA was reverse transcribed, the sequencing read expressed TCRB transcripts. Sequenced by immunoSEQ multiplex PCR; TCRdb stores in-frame clones only, minus some. The data contain approximately 140,000 clones, 48% of them singletons. Details on this clone: What it binds is not known.

This TCR derives from a man aged 18 to 35 in good health. Sequencing input: Tregs from blood. The J gene is TRBJ1-1, the V gene TRBV9; TRBD1 aligns across 8 bases. The CDR3 DNA reads TGTGCCAGCAGCGTTTCCGGGACAGGGAACACTGAAGCTTTCTTT. Translating it yields CASSVSGTGNTEAFF.